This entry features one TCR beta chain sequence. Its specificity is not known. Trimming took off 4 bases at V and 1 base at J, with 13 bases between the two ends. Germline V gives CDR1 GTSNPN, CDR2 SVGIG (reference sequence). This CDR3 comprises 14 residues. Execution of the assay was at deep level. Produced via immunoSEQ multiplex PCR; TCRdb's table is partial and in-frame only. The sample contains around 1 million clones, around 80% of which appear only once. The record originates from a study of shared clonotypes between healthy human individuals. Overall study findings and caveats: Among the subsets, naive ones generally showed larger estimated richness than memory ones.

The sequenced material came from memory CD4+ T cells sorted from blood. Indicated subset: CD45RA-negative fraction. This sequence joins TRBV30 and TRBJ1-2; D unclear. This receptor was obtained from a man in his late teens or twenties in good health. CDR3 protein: CAWTRGRFNYGYTF. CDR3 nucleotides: TGTGCCTGGACCCGTGGGAGGTTTAACTATGGCTACACCTTC.